The 26 T cell receptor beta chains below were found in one sample sequenced in a study of preoperative IRX-2 immunotherapy in early breast cancer. Sample treatment: preoperative locoregional IRX-2 cytokine immunotherapy. The protocol was immunoSEQ multiplex PCR, while the TCRdb copy is restricted to in-frame clones and leaves out a portion. This sample has roughly 26,000 clones, with about 87% found just once. The material was tumor tissue, obtained after IRX-2 immunotherapy. The receptors derive from a human donor with breast cancer.

This rearrangement joins TRBV2 to TRBJ2-1, with 8 bases matching TRBD2. Trimming removed 8 bases from V and 0 bases from J; junction bases left unmatched: 12. This CDR3 is 17 amino acids long. The V gene's germline CDR1 is SNHLY and CDR2 FYNNEI. The CDR3 region is CASQPPAGGRSYNEQFF. The CDR3, as DNA: TGTGCCAGCCAACCGCCCGCGGGGGGCCGCTCCTACAATGAGCAGTTCTTC.

Note on this clone: The junction differs from germline at one of its ends, possibly a read error. The J gene is TRBJ2-3, the V gene TRBV28; 10 bases align to TRBD1. CDR3 length: 12 residues. Germline V gene data show CDR1 as MDHEN and CDR2 as SYDVKM. The CDR3 DNA is TGTGCCAGCAGTCCTGACAGGGGGCGCTTGAATTTT. Translated, it gives CASSPDRGRLNF.

This clone was detected once. The chain uses TRBV10-3 and TRBJ1-2, with 10 bases aligning to TRBD1. J was trimmed by 5 bases and V by 6 bases; bases with no gene match: 6. The CDR3 sequence is 14 residues long. In germline, CDR1 is ENHRY, CDR2 SYGVKD. CDR3 nucleotide sequence: TGTGCCATCAGGCCCGGACAGGGGGAGTATGGCTACACCTTC. It is translated as CAIRPGQGEYGYTF.

The V and J genes are TRBV19 and TRBJ1-1; no clear D. The CDR3 is 12 residues long. CDR1 is LNHDA and CDR2 is SQIVND in the germline V gene (reference sequence). V gave up 0 bases and J gave up 10 bases, with 9 bases separating them. The CDR3 DNA follows: TGTGCCAGTAGTATAGATATGGGGAGAGCTTTCTTT. This sequence encodes CASSIDMGRAFF.

The V and J genes are TRBV5-5 and TRBJ1-1; unclear D gene. V was pared by 3 bases and J by 1 base, with 7 bases between. This CDR3 comprises 13 residues. Germline CDR1 and CDR2: SGHKS and YYEKEE (reference sequence). The CDR3 sequence: CASSWAGNTEAFF. The CDR3 nucleotides are TGTGCCAGCAGCTGGGCAGGGAACACTGAAGCTTTCTTT.

V gene TRBV4-2 combines with J gene TRBJ1-1; D remains unclear. Trimming shortened V by 7 bases and J by 1 base, and 13 bases separated the two germline ends. The CDR3 contains 14 residues. Germline CDR1 is LGHNA and CDR2 is YNFKEQ. This chain's CDR3 is CASKVVPENTEAFF. DNA for the CDR3: TGTGCCAGCAAGGTTGTTCCGGAGAACACTGAAGCTTTCTTT.

The chain is built from TRBV30 and TRBJ2-7; the D call may be TRBD1 or TRBD2 (5 bases each). V was clipped by 3 bases and J by 0 bases, with 12 bases between them. Looked up from germline, CDR1 is GTSNPN and CDR2 is SVGIG (reference sequence). The CDR3 runs 14 residues. The CDR3 sequence: CAWRGRDRSYEQYF. The CDR3 DNA follows: TGTGCCTGGAGAGGCCGGGACCGCTCCTACGAGCAGTACTTC.

The V gene is TRBV5-1, the J gene TRBJ2-5; D unclear. V was trimmed by 0 bases and J by 0 bases, leaving 15 bases between them. This CDR3 is 17 amino acids long. Germline V gene lookup returns CDR1 SGHRS and CDR2 YFSETQ. CDR3 sequence reads: CASSLGLLEVDQETQYF. The CDR3 nucleotides are TGCGCCAGCAGCTTGGGTCTTCTAGAGGTAGACCAAGAGACCCAGTACTTC.

CDR3 coding DNA: TGTGCCTGGAGTCGGGACGCACAAGAGACCCAGTACTTC. It specifies CAWSRDAQETQYF. The chain combines TRBV30 with TRBJ2-5; D may correspond to TRBD1 or TRBD2 (5 bases each). The V and J ends lost 2 bases and 2 bases respectively, with 9 bases between them. The CDR3 has 13 residues. Germline V CDR1 and CDR2: GTSNPN, SVGIG (reference sequence).

The chain carries TRBV9 and TRBJ2-3; possible D gene TRBD2, 6 bases. CDR1 is SGDLS, CDR2 YYNGEE, per germline. The CDR3 runs to 12 residues. V was shortened by 7 bases and J by 8 bases, with 14 bases between the two germline ends. In DNA, the CDR3 is TGTGCCAGCGCGGGACTCCAAGGTACGCAGTATTTT. Residues: CASAGLQGTQYF.

The chain links TRBV30 to TRBJ1-5, with D unclear. V was shortened by 2 bases and J by 3 bases, with 8 bases between the two germline ends. Per the germline V gene, CDR1 is GTSNPN and CDR2 is SVGIG (reference sequence). The CDR3 runs 13 residues. The CDR3 is CAWSWRINQPQHF. CDR3 in DNA: TGTGCCTGGAGTTGGCGGATCAATCAGCCCCAGCATTTT.

The J gene is TRBJ1-4, the V gene TRBV7-8, with D possibly TRBD1 on 6 matching bases. Germline assignment: CDR1 SGHVS and CDR2 FQNEAQ. The ends were cut back, 1 base at V and 5 bases at J, with 11 bases in the middle. The CDR3 loop spans 15 amino acids. CDR3 protein: CASSLEGQRNEKLFF. The CDR3 nucleotides read TGTGCCAGCAGCTTAGAAGGACAGAGAAATGAAAAACTGTTTTTT.

The chain uses TRBV15 and TRBJ2-5; D ambiguous. The CDR3 is made up of 14 amino acids. Trimming shortened V by 0 bases and J by 2 bases, and 7 bases separated the two germline ends. Germline values: CDR1 LNHNV, CDR2 YYDKDF (reference sequence). Here the CDR3 DNA reads TGTGCCACCAGCAGAGATCCCCGGCAAGAGACCCAGTACTTC. Translation gives CATSRDPRQETQYF.

This chain links TRBV19 with TRBJ1-1, with D tentatively TRBD1 (5 bases). The CDR3 spans 17 residues. The V gene's germline CDR1 is LNHDA and CDR2 SQIVND (reference sequence). Trimming pared 0 bases from V and 8 bases from J, leaving 22 bases between. The CDR3 reads CASSIDPTRGGTGEAFF. The CDR3, as DNA: TGTGCCAGTAGTATAGACCCCACTAGAGGCGGGACGGGAGAAGCTTTCTTT.

The chain is built from TRBV6-6 and TRBJ2-7, with 10 bases fitting TRBD2. The CDR3 is made up of 15 amino acids. The V and J ends lost 4 bases and 4 bases, in that order; junction bases with no gene match: 7. The germline V gene encodes CDR1 MNHNY and CDR2 SVGAGI (reference sequence). The CDR3, as DNA: TGTGCCAGCAGTTTTTTTAGCGGGGGGATATACGAGCAGTACGTC. Translated, it gives CASSFFSGGIYEQYV.

V and J are TRBV7-8 and TRBJ2-1, with D possibly being TRBD2 (7 bases). Germline CDR1 reads SGHVS; CDR2 reads FQNEAQ. The CDR3 runs 18 residues. The V end was cut by 2 bases, the J end by 0 bases, with 17 bases between. The CDR3 loop is CASSLITGRVLSYNEQFF. CDR3 nucleotide sequence: TGTGCCAGCAGCTTAATCACAGGGAGGGTCCTCTCCTACAATGAGCAGTTCTTC.

The CDR3 here is CASMVRGSTEAFF. CDR3 coding DNA: TGTGCCAGCATGGTTCGAGGCAGCACTGAAGCTTTCTTT. This chain links TRBV6-1 with TRBJ1-1; D not resolved. The germline V gene encodes CDR1 MNHNS and CDR2 SASEGT. CDR3 size: 13 residues. Deletions cut 7 bases from V and 4 bases from J, with 13 bases between.

This chain links TRBV6-1 with TRBJ1-2; D perhaps matches TRBD1 (6 bases). Germline CDR1 MNHNS, CDR2 SASEGT. Trimming shortened V by 6 bases and J by 2 bases, and 13 bases separated the two germline ends. The CDR3 is made up of 14 amino acids. This CDR3 reads CASRDAGHNYGYTF. The CDR3 DNA reads TGTGCCAGCAGAGATGCGGGACACAACTATGGCTACACCTTC.

This chain uses TRBV30 with TRBJ1-1; D is undetermined. Per the germline V gene, CDR1 is GTSNPN and CDR2 is SVGIG (reference sequence). This CDR3 spans 14 amino acids. Trimming took off 5 bases at V and 1 base at J, with 14 bases between the two ends. CDR3 nucleotides: TGTGCCTGGGGCCCAGGTCGACCGAACACTGAAGCTTTCTTT. Translated, it gives CAWGPGRPNTEAFF.

This chain joins TRBV5-5 and TRBJ1-3; D call uncertain. Germline V lookup: CDR1 SGHKS, CDR2 YYEKEE (reference sequence). The CDR3 has 12 amino acids. The V end was cut by 0 bases, the J end by 2 bases, with 0 bases between. The CDR3 region has the DNA TGTGCCAGCAGCTTGGCTGGAAACACCATATATTTT. Protein: CASSLAGNTIYF. The full variable domain, with the rest looked up from reference TRBV5-5 and TRBJ1-3, is DAGVTQSPTHLIKTRGQQVTLRCSPISGHKSVSWYQQVLGQGPQFIFQYYEKEERGRGNFPDRFSARQFPNYSSELNVNALLLGDSALYLCASSLAGNTIYFGEGSWLTVV.

This rearrangement joins TRBV5-1 to TRBJ1-3; TRBD1 is a possible D gene (5 bases). The germline V gene has CDR1 SGHRS and CDR2 YFSETQ. The V and J ends lost 2 bases and 4 bases respectively, with 16 bases between them. CDR3 length: 16 amino acids. CDR3 DNA sequence: TGCGCCAGCAGCTTAACGGGACTTTTAGAGGGAAACACCATATATTTT. Amino acid sequence: CASSLTGLLEGNTIYF.

This clone was picked up one time. The V gene is TRBV5-1, the J gene TRBJ2-3; a possible D gene is TRBD1 (5 bases). Germline V gene sequence: CDR1 SGHRS, CDR2 YFSETQ. V was pared by 0 bases and J by 4 bases, with 12 bases between. The CDR3 loop spans 15 amino acids. CDR3 protein: CASSLEGRVADTQYF. The CDR3 DNA is TGCGCCAGCAGCTTGGAAGGCAGGGTCGCAGATACGCAGTATTTT.

This sequence joins TRBV5-8 and TRBJ1-2, with 7 bases identical to TRBD1. J was trimmed by 3 bases and V by 5 bases; bases with no gene match: 4. CDR1 and CDR2 (germline): SGHTS, YDEGEE. The CDR3 consists of 13 residues. CDR3 nucleotide sequence: TGTGCCAGCAGAGACAGGGACTACTATGGCTACACCTTC. Protein sequence: CASRDRDYYGYTF.

The J gene is TRBJ2-1, the V gene TRBV7-6; tentatively, D is TRBD2 (5 bases). CDR1 and CDR2 from the germline V gene are SGHVS and FNYEAQ. Trimming removed 5 bases from V and 8 bases from J, with 16 bases in between. CDR3 length: 14 residues. The CDR3 nucleotides are TGTGCCAGCAGCCCGACCGGCCTAGCCCATGAGCAGTTCTTC. It specifies CASSPTGLAHEQFF. Full variable domain (rest looked up from reference TRBV7-6 and TRBJ2-1): GAGVSQSPRYKVTKRGQDVALRCDPISGHVSLYWYRQALGQGPEFLTYFNYEAQQDKSGLPNDRFSAERPEGSISTLTIQRTEQRDSAMYRCASSPTGLAHEQFFGPGTRLTVL.

V is TRBV2 and J is TRBJ1-5; D call uncertain. The germline CDR1 and CDR2 sequences are SNHLY and FYNNEI. The CDR3 runs to 14 residues. V was clipped by 7 bases and J by 3 bases, with 13 bases between them. The CDR3 is CASTEAGVNQPQHF. The CDR3 coding sequence is TGTGCCAGCACCGAGGCGGGCGTCAATCAGCCCCAGCATTTT.

This rearrangement joins TRBV4-2 to TRBJ2-7; 8 bases map to TRBD2. The V gene's germline CDR1 is LGHNA and CDR2 YNFKEQ. V shed 2 bases and J 4 bases; nucleotides not matched to a gene: 7. There are 15 residues in the CDR3. The CDR3 bases are TGTGCCAGCAGCCAAAACATAGCGGGGTATTACGAGCAGTACTTC. Translating gives CASSQNIAGYYEQYF.